This note documents a single TCR beta chain sequence. Antigen unknown. In germline, CDR1 is SQVTM, CDR2 ANQGSEA. Trimming pared 4 bases from V and 1 base from J, leaving 9 bases between. The CDR3 covers 13 residues. Built from TCR beta cDNA, the libraries had unique molecular identifiers in them. The T cell input of roughly 1 to 11 million gave about half a million cDNA molecules. TCRdb called the PCR reads again in MiXCR, with one record for every CDR3 protein. The repertoire consists of about 820,000 distinct CDR3 sequences, with 53% occurring once and the leading ten covering approximately 4.5%. This sample is part of a study of post-analysis software for immune sequencing data. At the level of the study: Patients had relapsing-remitting, secondary progressive or progressive-relapsing multiple sclerosis; some lacked subtype. Points from the study as a whole: When compared against controls, multiple sclerosis patients showed significantly lower normalized Chao1 diversity. Co-batched samples clustered tightly together by F measure. Roughly five TRBV segments were more frequent in patients than controls; TRBV5-6, TRBV5-1 and TRBV20-1 belonged to this group.

The source material was blood. The receptor comes from a girl aged 10 to 17 with multiple sclerosis. The chain recombines TRBV29-1 with TRBJ2-3; no clear D gene. The CDR3 nucleotides are TGCAGCGTTGTTGTATCGGGCACAGATACGCAGTATTTT. Translation gives CSVVVSGTDTQYF.